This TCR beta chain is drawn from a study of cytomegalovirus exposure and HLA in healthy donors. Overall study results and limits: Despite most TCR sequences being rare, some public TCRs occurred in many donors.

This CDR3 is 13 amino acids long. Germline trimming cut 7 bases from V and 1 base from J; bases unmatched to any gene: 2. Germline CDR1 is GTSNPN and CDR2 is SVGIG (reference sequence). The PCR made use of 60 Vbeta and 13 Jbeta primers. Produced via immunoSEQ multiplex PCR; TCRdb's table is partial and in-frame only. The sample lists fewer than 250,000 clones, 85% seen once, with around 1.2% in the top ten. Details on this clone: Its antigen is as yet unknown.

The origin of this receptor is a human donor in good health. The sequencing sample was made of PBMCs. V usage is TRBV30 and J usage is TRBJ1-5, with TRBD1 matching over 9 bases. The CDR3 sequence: CASGQGSNQPQHF. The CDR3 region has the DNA TGTGCCTCGGGACAGGGAAGCAATCAGCCCCAGCATTTT. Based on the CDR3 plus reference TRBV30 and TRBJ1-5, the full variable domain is SQTIHQWPATLVQPVGSPLSLECTVEGTSNPNLYWYRQAAGRGLQLLFYSVGIGQISSEVPQNLSASRPQDRQFILSSKKLLLSDSGFYLCASGQGSNQPQHFGDGTRLSIL.